Below, one T cell receptor beta chain is given with its context. No cognate antigen has been identified for it. Per-base quality was not reported, and no clone a single base away is much larger than it. The data were obtained in a study of blood T cell repertoires in COVID-19 (dated by TCRdb to about 2020). Looking at the study overall: Collaborator samples came from the United States, Italy and Spain and covered acute and convalescent phases of COVID-19. The prospective study material was composed of cDNA or gDNA derived from T cells, B-cell-depleted T cells, or PBMCs. The dataset comprised deeply sampled blood TCRbeta repertoires from subjects exposed to, actively infected with, or recovered from COVID-19. The repertoires were released in a freely available public database intended as a resource for research on the immune response to SARS-CoV-2. The samples were drawn from the first 160 participants of the ongoing ImmuneRACE study and from 1,254 subjects provided by 6 global collaborators. Nearly every sample came with metadata listing a de-identified subject ID, COVID-19 status, age in years and sex. Where available, HLA class I and class II types were obtained from metadata supplied by the sample provider rather than from assay-based typing.

V is reduced by 4 bases and J by 5 bases, leaving a spacing of 11 bases between them. From the cysteine up to the phenylalanine, the CDR3 has a length of 13 residues. The entry retains the CDR3 DNA only, 39 bases that are in frame from base 1. CDR1 and CDR2, per the germline V gene, are MNHEY and SVGAGI. What the research found in general, with its limitations: The amount of clinical and demographic metadata varied by source and participant and was provided uncurated.

The immunoSEQ Assay, a bias-controlled multiplex PCR, was used to amplify TCRbeta CDR3 regions from genomic DNA. The original pipeline was this. The number of nucleated cells in each sample was estimated by amplification of reference gene primers within the assay. Sequence reads were collapsed and filtered to measure the absolute abundance of every unique TCRbeta CDR3 rearrangement. For each sample, productive Simpson clonality was calculated as the square root of Simpson's diversity index across productive rearrangements. TCRdb mirrors the immuneACCESS table, restricted to in-frame sequences. Some clones are absent from its copies; in checked studies, under half trace to an unresolved V gene, and the reason for the others is unknown. The V and J calls and clone size were taken over from that table, and D and trimming were inferred from the DNA. This sample holds around 130,000 clones; roughly four fifths were observed only once. The ten top clones hold approximately 2.4% of the sample.

Participants in the prospective study were aged 18 to 89 years, lived in approximately 26 United States geographic areas, and enrolled through a virtual design. To assign participants to cohorts, the prospective study relied on clinical history that participants themselves reported in a screening survey and a study questionnaire. In the prospective study, whole blood, serum and a nasopharyngeal or oropharyngeal swab were collected from each participant by mobile phlebotomists. Participants in the prospective study had the option to provide additional blood draws and questionnaires over a roughly two-month period. Blood samples from the prospective study were shipped frozen or at room temperature prior to DNA extraction.

Here the chain combines TRBV6-5 and TRBJ1-1, with TRBD1 perhaps the D gene, on 6 matching bases. This receptor was taken from a middle-aged man with acute COVID-19. The specimen sequenced was PBMCs or T cells enriched from blood (not recorded which). The bases are TGTGCCAGCAGTTGGCAGGGGCGAACTGAAGCTTTCTTT. It translates to CASSWQGRTEAFF.